Described below is a single T cell receptor beta chain sequence and its context. The antigen is not known. The study ran its PCR with 60 Vbeta and 13 Jbeta primers. Generated by immunoSEQ multiplex PCR, the TCRdb table keeps only in-frame clones and is missing some. The sample has 170,000 or so clones, 75% to 85% seen once; the top ten hold around 6%. The data originate from a study of cytomegalovirus exposure and HLA in healthy donors. Overall study results and limits: One cluster of highly shared sequence variants probably arose as a sequencing artifact. CMV serostatus alone was available as immune exposure information. What TCR beta sequences reportedly achieved was accurate prediction of HLA-A and HLA-B alleles in most subjects.

J lost 0 bases, V lost 6 bases, and 2 bases had no gene match. This CDR3 region has 15 residues. Per germline, CDR1 MNHEY and CDR2 SMNVEV (reference sequence). The chain has TRBV27 and TRBJ1-6; TRBD1 aligns across 7 bases. This clonotype was obtained from a man in his fifties or sixties in good health and CMV-seropositive. The source material was PBMCs. CDR3 DNA sequence: TGTGCCAGCAGGACAGGGAGCTCCTATAATTCACCCCTCCACTTT. Translation: CASRTGSSYNSPLHF.